The sequence of this T cell receptor beta chain was determined in a study of cytomegalovirus exposure and HLA in healthy donors. In the case of this clone: Its specificity is unknown.

Clones were read by immunoSEQ multiplex PCR, and TCRdb kept only the in-frame ones, dropping some. The repertoire consists of about 140,000 clones, with around 88% occurring once and the leading ten covering 7.9%. V lost 6 bases and J lost 3, with 20 bases in between. The CDR3 covers 17 residues. CDR1 MDHEN and CDR2 SYDVKM come from the germline V gene. Study results and caveats: A few CMV-associated chains were confirmed in vitro to be specific for CMV antigens. Among TCR beta chains, those listed as cytomegalovirus-associated numbered about 150.

While the first cohort had around 700 subjects, the donors belonged to the separate validation cohort of over a hundred subjects. The clonotype comes from a woman aged 18-29 years in good health and CMV-seropositive. Input material: PBMCs. This rearrangement joins TRBV28 to TRBJ1-4, with D tentatively TRBD1 (6 bases). CDR3 in DNA: TGTGCCAGCAGGACCCTACCTACAGGGCCCGCTAATGAAAAACTGTTTTTT. Protein product: CASRTLPTGPANEKLFF.